This is a list of T cell receptor beta chains from one sample in a study of siplizumab effects on memory and regulatory T cells. Clones were sequenced by immunoSEQ multiplex PCR, and TCRdb holds only the in-frame ones, with some missing. Of about 50,000 clones in the sample, roughly 90% were seen once. Sequencing was carried out using naive CD8+ T cells sorted from blood. These receptors originate from a human donor in good health. CDR3s include the opening cysteine and the closing phenylalanine or tryptophan. Each record gives: V gene, J gene, clone size, D gene, CDR3 DNA, CDR3 protein. The D gene is left open where the match is weak. For some rows the clone size is stated as once, few or many, or as a class when expanded; others skip it.

V: TRBV4-1
J: TRBJ1-1
size: few
D: TRBD1
DNA: TGCGCCAGCAGCCCGACCGGACAGGGGGCTGTAACTGAAGCTTTCTTT
CDR3: CASSPTGQGAVTEAFF

V: TRBV6-1
J: TRBJ2-3
size: -
D: -
DNA: TGTGCCAGCAGTAAGGAGGGTTCAGATACGCAGTATTTT
CDR3: CASSKEGSDTQYF

V: TRBV7-9
J: TRBJ1-1
size: -
D: -
DNA: TGTGCCAGCAGCTTAGCGACGGTGAACCCTGAAGCTTTCTTT
CDR3: CASSLATVNPEAFF

V: TRBV5-8
J: TRBJ2-7
size: -
D: TRBD2
DNA: TGTGCCAGCAGCCCCGTTCCGGGGACTAATCCCTCCTACGAGCAGTACTTC
CDR3: CASSPVPGTNPSYEQYF

V: TRBV7-9
J: TRBJ2-5
size: -
D: -
DNA: TGTGCCAGCAGAGACGGGCAGGGCAGGGAGACCCAGTACTTC
CDR3: CASRDGQGRETQYF

V: TRBV7-6
J: TRBJ2-7
size: -
D: TRBD1
DNA: TGTGCCAGCAGCTTAGCGGCCCAGGGGGCCTCCTACGAGCAGTACTTC
CDR3: CASSLAAQGASYEQYF

V: TRBV5-4
J: TRBJ2-1
size: -
D: TRBD2
DNA: TGTGCCAGCAGCTTGGTTCTAGCGGGGCCGAGCTCCTACAATGAGCAGTTCTTC
CDR3: CASSLVLAGPSSYNEQFF

V: TRBV29-1
J: TRBJ2-7
size: -
D: -
DNA: TGCAGCGTTGCTCCCCAGGGATACGAGCAGTACTTC
CDR3: CSVAPQGYEQYF

V: TRBV19
J: TRBJ2-7
size: -
D: TRBD1
DNA: TGTGCCAGTAGTGCTGGACAGGGGACGTCCTACGAGCAGTACTTC
CDR3: CASSAGQGTSYEQYF

V: TRBV2
J: TRBJ2-7
size: -
D: -
DNA: TGTGCCAGCAGCGACGTAGAGGGAGCAGAATACGAGCAGTACTTC
CDR3: CASSDVEGAEYEQYF

V: TRBV19
J: TRBJ2-7
size: -
D: -
DNA: TGTGCCAGTAGTATAGCCGGGATCGCCTACGAGCAGTACTTC
CDR3: CASSIAGIAYEQYF

V: TRBV27
J: TRBJ2-3
size: -
D: -
DNA: TGTGCCAGCAAGGCGTTACTTTCAGATACGCAGTATTTT
CDR3: CASKALLSDTQYF

V: TRBV27
J: TRBJ2-1
size: -
D: -
DNA: TGTGCCAGCAGTTTAGGTCGGAGCTCCTACAATGAGCAGTTCTTC
CDR3: CASSLGRSSYNEQFF

V: TRBV27
J: TRBJ2-7
size: -
D: -
DNA: TGTGCCAGCACCTCAGGACCAGAACTCTACGAGCAGTACTTC
CDR3: CASTSGPELYEQYF

V: TRBV19
J: TRBJ1-5
size: -
D: TRBD1
DNA: TGTGCCACTGGACAGGGGGTGTTGCCCCAGCATTTT
CDR3: CATGQGVLPQHF

V: TRBV27
J: TRBJ1-2
size: -
D: TRBD1
DNA: TGTGCCAGCAGTCCCCGGACAGGGATGAATGGCTACACCTTC
CDR3: CASSPRTGMNGYTF

V: TRBV29-1
J: TRBJ2-1
size: -
D: -
DNA: TGCAGCGTTGTTCCAAGCAGGGAAGGGTACAATGAGCAGTTCTTC
CDR3: CSVVPSREGYNEQFF

V: TRBV19
J: TRBJ1-5
size: -
D: -
DNA: TGTGCCAGTAGTTGGGACACCCGATGGGGCAATCAGCCCCAGCATTTT
CDR3: CASSWDTRWGNQPQHF

V: TRBV11-2
J: TRBJ2-3
size: -
D: TRBD2
DNA: TGTGCCAGCAGCCGACCAGGGACTAGTACAGATACGCAGTATTTT
CDR3: CASSRPGTSTDTQYF

V: TRBV27
J: TRBJ1-1
size: -
D: -
DNA: TGTGCCAGCAGTTTATCAGGCCACTATGAAGCTTTCTTT
CDR3: CASSLSGHYEAFF

V: TRBV27
J: TRBJ2-1
size: -
D: TRBD2
DNA: TGTGCCAGCAGTTTTTTCGCGGGGGGGCAAGGGACTAGCGTATACAATGAGCAGTTCTTC
CDR3: CASSFFAGGQGTSVYNEQFF

V: TRBV5-1
J: TRBJ1-1
size: -
D: -
DNA: TGCGCCAGCAGCCCGGGACTCTCCACTGAAGCTTTCTTT
CDR3: CASSPGLSTEAFF

V: TRBV6-5
J: TRBJ1-5
size: -
D: -
DNA: TGTGCCAGCAGTTACTTTAGGGGGGCCAATCAGCCCCAGCATTTT
CDR3: CASSYFRGANQPQHF

V: TRBV6-4
J: TRBJ1-1
size: few
D: -
DNA: TGTGCCAGCAGTGACTCACCAGGGATGAACACTGAAGCTTTCTTT
CDR3: CASSDSPGMNTEAFF

V: TRBV18
J: TRBJ1-5
size: -
D: TRBD1
DNA: TGTGCCAGCTCCGCTGGTTCGGGACAGGTGGTGGATCAGCCCCAGCATTTT
CDR3: CASSAGSGQVVDQPQHF

V: TRBV7-6
J: TRBJ2-1
size: -
D: -
DNA: TGTGCCAGCAGCTTAGAGGGGAGTACCGCCTACAATGAGCAGTTCTTC
CDR3: CASSLEGSTAYNEQFF

V: TRBV27
J: TRBJ2-7
size: -
D: TRBD2
DNA: TGTGCCAGCAGTTTATCCTCGACTAGCGGCTACGAGCAGTACTTC
CDR3: CASSLSSTSGYEQYF

V: TRBV14
J: TRBJ2-7
size: -
D: -
DNA: TGTGCCAGCAGCCAAGACTCGCCCTACGAGCAGTACTTC
CDR3: CASSQDSPYEQYF

V: TRBV4-1
J: TRBJ1-1
size: -
D: TRBD1
DNA: TGCGCCAGCAGGGCGGGACAGGGCGGGGGAAACACTGAAGCTTTCTTT
CDR3: CASRAGQGGGNTEAFF

V: TRBV4-1
J: TRBJ2-1
size: -
D: TRBD2
DNA: TGCGCCAGCAGCCGAGGGACTAGCGGATCCTACAATGAGCAGTTCTTC
CDR3: CASSRGTSGSYNEQFF

V: TRBV27
J: TRBJ2-1
size: -
D: -
DNA: TGTGCCAGCAGGAAGGCCGGGACGGCCTACAATGAGCAGTTCTTC
CDR3: CASRKAGTAYNEQFF

V: TRBV7-2
J: TRBJ1-2
size: -
D: -
DNA: TGTGCCAGCAGCGTATACCCGGGAGGCGACTATGGCTACACCTTC
CDR3: CASSVYPGGDYGYTF

V: TRBV28
J: TRBJ1-4
size: -
D: -
DNA: TGTGCCAGCAGTTACCTGATTTCAACTAATGAAAAACTGTTTTTT
CDR3: CASSYLISTNEKLFF

V: TRBV19
J: TRBJ2-1
size: -
D: -
DNA: TGTGCCAGTAATTCCGGAATACCCTACAATGAGCAGTTCTTC
CDR3: CASNSGIPYNEQFF

V: TRBV6-4
J: TRBJ2-1
size: -
D: -
DNA: TGTGCCAGCAGTGAGGGGGGTTCGTCCTACAATGAGCAGTTCTTC
CDR3: CASSEGGSSYNEQFF

V: TRBV5-6
J: TRBJ2-1
size: -
D: TRBD2
DNA: TGTGCCAGCAGCTTTCTAGCGGGCTCCTACAATGAGCAGTTCTTC
CDR3: CASSFLAGSYNEQFF

V: TRBV18
J: TRBJ1-1
size: -
D: -
DNA: TGTGCCAGCTCACCCGGGTCATTGAACACTGAAGCTTTCTTT
CDR3: CASSPGSLNTEAFF

V: TRBV18
J: TRBJ1-1
size: few
D: -
DNA: TGTGCCAGCTCACGAGGGACGGTGAACACTGAAGCTTTCTTT
CDR3: CASSRGTVNTEAFF

V: TRBV2
J: TRBJ2-3
size: -
D: TRBD1
DNA: TGTGCCACCAGGGACAGGGGAGCTCCAGATACGCAGTATTTT
CDR3: CATRDRGAPDTQYF

V: TRBV25-1
J: TRBJ2-3
size: -
D: TRBD1
DNA: TGTGCCAGCAGTCAAGACAGGGTCGACACAGATACGCAGTATTTT
CDR3: CASSQDRVDTDTQYF

V: TRBV15
J: TRBJ1-5
size: -
D: -
DNA: TGTGCCACCAGCTTCGGACTGGTAGATAGCAATCAGCCCCAGCATTTT
CDR3: CATSFGLVDSNQPQHF

V: TRBV7-9
J: TRBJ1-4
size: -
D: -
DNA: TGTGCCAGCACCCCCCCAGGGACGAATGAAAAACTGTTTTTT
CDR3: CASTPPGTNEKLFF

V: TRBV15
J: TRBJ2-1
size: -
D: -
DNA: TGTGCCACCCAGGGGTGGGAAAATGAGCAGTTCTTC
CDR3: CATQGWENEQFF

V: TRBV2
J: TRBJ1-5
size: -
D: TRBD1
DNA: TGTGCCAGCAGTGGAAGACGGGACAGGGGGCTACTAAGCAATCAGCCCCAGCATTTT
CDR3: CASSGRRDRGLLSNQPQHF

V: TRBV10-3
J: TRBJ1-1
size: -
D: -
DNA: TGTGCCATCAATAGAGCACGGAGCGGGGACACTGAAGCTTTCTTT
CDR3: CAINRARSGDTEAFF

V: TRBV9
J: TRBJ1-2
size: once
D: -
DNA: TGTGCCAGCAGCGTAGAGGTGCAGGGCCAAAGGGATGGCTACACCTTC
CDR3: CASSVEVQGQRDGYTF

V: TRBV21-1
J: TRBJ2-1
size: -
D: -
DNA: TGTGCCAGCAGCCGGAGGGCCTTCTCCTACAATGAGCAGTTCTTC
CDR3: CASSRRAFSYNEQFF

V: TRBV6-6
J: TRBJ2-1
size: -
D: TRBD2
DNA: TGTGCCAGCAGCCCACTAGCGGGAGGGCCCAATGAGCAGTTCTTC
CDR3: CASSPLAGGPNEQFF

V: TRBV7-9
J: TRBJ2-1
size: -
D: TRBD1
DNA: TGTGCCAGCAGCCCAATGGAGGGACAGGGCTACAATGAGCAGTTCTTC
CDR3: CASSPMEGQGYNEQFF

V: TRBV27
J: TRBJ2-1
size: -
D: -
DNA: TGTGCCAGCAGTTTATCAGGGGGGGTCGGCAATGAGCAGTTCTTC
CDR3: CASSLSGGVGNEQFF

V: TRBV6-6
J: TRBJ2-7
size: -
D: -
DNA: TGTGCCAGCAGTACCTACTACGAGCAGTACTTC
CDR3: CASSTYYEQYF

V: TRBV30
J: TRBJ2-5
size: -
D: TRBD2
DNA: TGTGCCTGGAGTGTAAGCGGGACTAGCGGGGCGGTGGACCAAGAGACCCAGTACTTC
CDR3: CAWSVSGTSGAVDQETQYF

V: TRBV2
J: TRBJ2-1
size: -
D: -
DNA: TGTGCCAGCGGTGGCGGATATATCTCCTACAATGAGCAGTTCTTC
CDR3: CASGGGYISYNEQFF

V: TRBV13
J: TRBJ1-1
size: -
D: -
DNA: TGTGCCAGCAGCCGCCAGGCGAACACTGAAGCTTTCTTT
CDR3: CASSRQANTEAFF

V: TRBV11-2
J: TRBJ2-3
size: -
D: -
DNA: TGTGCCAGCAGCACCTCGACCGGGACGTCACCCACAGATACGCAGTATTTT
CDR3: CASSTSTGTSPTDTQYF

V: TRBV14
J: TRBJ2-7
size: -
D: -
DNA: TGTGCCAGCAGCCAAGGGGTTGAGCAGTACTTC
CDR3: CASSQGVEQYF

V: TRBV6-5
J: TRBJ1-1
size: -
D: -
DNA: TGTGCCAGCAGTCGGGCGGGGGGAACTGAAGCTTTCTTT
CDR3: CASSRAGGTEAFF